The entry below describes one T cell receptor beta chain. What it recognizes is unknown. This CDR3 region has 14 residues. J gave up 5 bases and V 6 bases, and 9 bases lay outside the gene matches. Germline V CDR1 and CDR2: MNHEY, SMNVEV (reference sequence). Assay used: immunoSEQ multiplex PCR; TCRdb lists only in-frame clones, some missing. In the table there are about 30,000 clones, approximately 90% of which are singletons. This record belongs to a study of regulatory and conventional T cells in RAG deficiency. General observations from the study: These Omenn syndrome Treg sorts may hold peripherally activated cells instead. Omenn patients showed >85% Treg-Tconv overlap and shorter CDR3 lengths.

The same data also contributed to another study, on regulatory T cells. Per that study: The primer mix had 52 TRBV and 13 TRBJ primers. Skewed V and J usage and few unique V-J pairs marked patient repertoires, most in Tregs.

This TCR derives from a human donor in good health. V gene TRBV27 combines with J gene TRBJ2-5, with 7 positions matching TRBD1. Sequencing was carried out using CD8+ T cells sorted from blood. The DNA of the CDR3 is TGTGCCAGCAGCACCGACAGGGTTGAGGAGACCCAGTACTTC. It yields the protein CASSTDRVEETQYF.